This T cell receptor (beta chain) was recorded in a study of identical twins. Study-wide results and limits: Analyses of zero insertions could be partly confounded by invariant MAIT and iNKT cells. A lower insertion count was a feature of abundant cord blood beta clonotypes, with no such feature in memory repertoires. Out-of-frame beta chain sequences displayed weaker excess sharing between twins.

Via MiXCR, TCRdb re-called the 5' RACE reads, giving one row per CDR3 protein. This table has about 280,000 distinct CDR3 sequences, roughly 8.6% appearing once. This clonotype was seen ten or more times. Its antigen is not known. This CDR3 spans 14 amino acids. CDR1 LGHDT and CDR2 YNNKEL come from the germline V gene (reference sequence). Trimming removed 2 bases at V and 6 bases at J, with 13 bases between. This sample also appeared in a second study, on yellow fever vaccine responses in identical twins.

This sequence was found in a woman aged 18 to 35 in good health. The sequenced sample was memory (CD45RO+) T cells sorted from blood. V usage is TRBV3-1 and J usage is TRBJ1-1; D is possibly TRBD1 (5 bases). Here the CDR3 DNA reads TGTGCCAGCAGCCAATCATCAGGGTTTTCTGAAGCTTTCTTT. This encodes CASSQSSGFSEAFF.